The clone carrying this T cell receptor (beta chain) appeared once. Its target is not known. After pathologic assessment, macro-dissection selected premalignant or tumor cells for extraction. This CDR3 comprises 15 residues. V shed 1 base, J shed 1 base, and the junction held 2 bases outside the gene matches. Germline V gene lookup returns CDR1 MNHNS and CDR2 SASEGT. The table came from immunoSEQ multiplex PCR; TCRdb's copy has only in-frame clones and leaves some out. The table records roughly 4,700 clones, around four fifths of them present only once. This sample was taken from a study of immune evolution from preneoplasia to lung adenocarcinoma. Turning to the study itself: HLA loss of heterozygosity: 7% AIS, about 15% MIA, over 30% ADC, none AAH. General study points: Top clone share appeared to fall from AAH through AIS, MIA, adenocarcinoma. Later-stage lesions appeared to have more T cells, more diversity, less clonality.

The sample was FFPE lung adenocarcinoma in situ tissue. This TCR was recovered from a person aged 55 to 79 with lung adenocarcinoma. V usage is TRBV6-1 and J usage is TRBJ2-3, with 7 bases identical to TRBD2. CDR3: CASSEEAGGTDTQYF. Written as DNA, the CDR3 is TGTGCCAGCAGTGAAGAGGCGGGGGGCACAGATACGCAGTATTTT.